The 5 T cell receptor beta chains presented below share a single source sample, sequenced in a study of cytomegalovirus exposure and HLA in healthy donors. Both 60 Vbeta primers and 13 Jbeta primers went into the PCR. Here immunoSEQ multiplex PCR was the method, and the copy in TCRdb shows in-frame clones only, minus some. The sample carries 100,000 to 150,000 clones, 65% to 85% recorded once. The sample comprised PBMCs. The receptors here all came from a boy aged 5-17 years in good health and CMV-seronegative.

The chain's CDR3 is CASSVASGEAFF. The CDR3 DNA is TGTGCCAGCAGCGTAGCTTCCGGGGAAGCTTTCTTT. The gene calls are TRBV9 and TRBJ1-1; D is undetermined. V was clipped by 0 bases and J by 8 bases, with 8 bases between them. The germline gives CDR1 SGDLS, CDR2 YYNGEE. This CDR3 spans 12 amino acids.

Here the CDR3 DNA reads TGTGCCAGCAGAGACGGGAGGACCTCCTACAATGAGCAGTTCTTC. It encodes CASRDGRTSYNEQFF. The chain links TRBV6-5 to TRBJ2-1; the match to TRBD2 covers 7 bases. The CDR3 covers 15 residues. CDR1 and CDR2 from the germline V gene are MNHEY and SVGAGI. J lost 0 bases, V lost 6 bases, and 5 bases had no gene match.

The V and J genes are TRBV5-1 and TRBJ1-1; 9 nucleotides align to TRBD1. This CDR3 has 13 amino acids. Germline lookup yields CDR1 SGHRS and CDR2 YFSETQ. V lost 3 bases and J lost 7; bases outside the gene matches: 4. CDR3: CASSSGTGCEAFF. Here the CDR3 DNA reads TGCGCCAGCAGCTCCGGGACAGGGTGTGAAGCTTTCTTT.

This sequence joins TRBV27 and TRBJ1-1, with D perhaps matching TRBD1 (5 bases). The CDR3 is made up of 16 amino acids. V shed 3 bases and J shed 0 bases, with 14 bases lying between them. In germline, CDR1 is MNHEY, CDR2 SMNVEV (reference sequence). The CDR3 DNA follows: TGTGCCAGCAGTTTCTCCAGGGCGGGGATGAACACTGAAGCTTTCTTT. Residues: CASSFSRAGMNTEAFF.

The V gene is TRBV30, the J gene TRBJ2-5; D gene unclear. The J call could be wrong; TRBJ2-7 is a better fit for the DNA end. From germline, CDR1 is GTSNPN and CDR2 SVGIG (reference sequence). The CDR3 covers 10 residues. The CDR3 region has the DNA TGTGCCTGGGGAGCCTACGAGCAGTACTTC. Amino acids: CAWGAYEQYF.